These 32 T cell receptor beta chains were sequenced from one sample in a study of T cell responses to AZD1222 COVID-19 vaccine. Clones were read by immunoSEQ multiplex PCR, and TCRdb kept only the in-frame ones, dropping some. The sample consists of about 130,000 clones, roughly 88% of them appearing once. This material consisted of peripheral blood, taken on day 0 of AZD1222 vaccination. The source of these receptors is an adult in good health.

This chain uses TRBV5-4 with TRBJ2-1; unclear D gene. V shed 0 bases and J shed 9 bases, with 4 bases lying between them. In germline, CDR1 is SGHNT, CDR2 YYREEE (reference sequence). CDR3 size: 11 residues. CDR3 protein: CASSLGSEQFF. The CDR3, as DNA: TGTGCCAGCAGCTTGGGGAGTGAGCAGTTCTTC.

This chain connects TRBV29-1 to TRBJ2-1; TRBD2 matches at 9 bases. CDR1 is SQVTM and CDR2 is ANQGSEA in the germline V gene. CDR3 length equals 15 residues. Trimming at V came to 4 bases and at J to 0 bases, leaving 4 bases not matched to a gene. In DNA, the CDR3 is TGCAGCGTTGCGGCGGGAGGGCGCTCCTACAATGAGCAGTTCTTC. Translating gives CSVAAGGRSYNEQFF.

This clone was detected only once. The gene calls are TRBV27 and TRBJ1-2, with 7 nucleotides matching TRBD1. The length of the CDR3 is 14 residues. After removal of 5 bases from V and 1 base from J, the junction contained 4 bases not matched to a gene. Germline values: CDR1 MNHEY, CDR2 SMNVEV (reference sequence). CDR3 loop: CASSLQGGNYGYTF. The CDR3 DNA reads as TGTGCCAGCAGTCTTCAGGGGGGTAACTATGGCTACACCTTC.

The rearrangement joins TRBV6-5 to TRBJ2-2; D perhaps matches TRBD1 (5 bases). The CDR3 totals 15 residues. Looked up from germline, CDR1 is MNHEY and CDR2 is SVGAGI. V gave up 6 bases and J gave up 2 bases, with 13 bases separating them. CDR3 coding DNA: TGTGCCAGCAGCAAAGAAGGGGATAACACCGGGGAGCTGTTTTTT. This translates into CASSKEGDNTGELFF.

This chain connects TRBV5-4 to TRBJ2-2; 7 positions agree with TRBD1. CDR1 SGHNT and CDR2 YYREEE come from the germline V gene (reference sequence). Trimming at V came to 5 bases and at J to 3 bases, leaving 4 bases not matched to a gene. This CDR3 region has 14 residues. This CDR3 reads CASSSGQYTGELFF. The CDR3 region has the DNA TGTGCCAGCAGTTCGGGACAGTACACCGGGGAGCTGTTTTTT.

The genes are TRBV6-5 and TRBJ1-5; 8 bases are shared with TRBD1. Unmatched junction bases numbered 11, after V lost 6 bases and J lost 7 bases. The V gene's germline CDR1 is MNHEY and CDR2 SVGAGI. The CDR3 is 15 residues long. The DNA of the CDR3 is TGTGCCAGCAGCAGCGGACAGGGCTATATCCAGCCCCAGCATTTT. This codes for CASSSGQGYIQPQHF.

The chain is built from TRBV4-1 and TRBJ2-1; 7 bases are shared with TRBD2. Germline CDR1 is MGHRA and CDR2 is YSYEKL. This CDR3 has 16 amino acids. Trimming took 6 bases from V and 0 from J; bases not matched to a gene: 8. CDR3 sequence: CASRPFGGSSYNEQFF. CDR3 DNA: TGCGCCAGCAGGCCCTTCGGGGGGAGCTCCTACAATGAGCAGTTCTTC.

The chain carries TRBV6-5 and TRBJ1-4, with a weak D call TRBD1 (6 bases). CDR3 length equals 15 residues. V was trimmed by 5 bases and J by 8 bases, leaving 18 bases between them. CDR1 MNHEY and CDR2 SVGAGI come from the germline V gene. The CDR3 region is CASSPSRGRREKLFF. DNA for the CDR3: TGTGCCAGCAGTCCTTCCCGGGGGCGACGAGAAAAACTGTTTTTT.

The chain is built from TRBV5-1 and TRBJ2-3; 11 nucleotides match TRBD2. The V and J ends lost 4 bases and 1 base, in that order; junction bases with no gene match: 8. There are 17 residues in the CDR3. The germline V gene encodes CDR1 SGHRS and CDR2 YFSETQ. The CDR3 spells CASSRTPGLAGTDTQYF. Here the CDR3 DNA reads TGCGCCAGCAGCCGTACCCCGGGACTAGCGGGCACAGATACGCAGTATTTT. The whole variable domain, remainder taken from reference TRBV5-1 and TRBJ2-3, is KAGVTQTPRYLIKTRGQQVTLSCSPISGHRSVSWYQQTPGQGLQFLFEYFSETQRNKGNFPGRFSGRQFSNSRSEMNVSTLELGDSALYLCASSRTPGLAGTDTQYFGPGTRLTVL.

The chain has TRBV28 and TRBJ1-1; weak D call: TRBD1 (6 bases). The CDR3 is made up of 15 amino acids. Trimming left V 4 bases short and J 7 bases short, with 19 bases between. The germline V gene has CDR1 MDHEN and CDR2 SYDVKM. CDR3 DNA: TGTGCCAGCAGTTGGGTACAGGGCTGGTTGCGTGAAGCTTTCTTT. Its protein is CASSWVQGWLREAFF.

V is TRBV11-2 and J is TRBJ1-5, with 7 positions matching TRBD1. With 5 bases clipped from V and 2 bases from J, the junction kept 3 bases outside the gene matches. The V gene's germline CDR1 is SGHAT and CDR2 FQNNGV. The CDR3 has 14 amino acids. The CDR3 region has the DNA TGTGCCAGCAGCCTTACAGGGGGCAATCAGCCCCAGCATTTT. Translating it yields CASSLTGGNQPQHF.

The chain is built from TRBV28 and TRBJ1-2, with 9 bases matching TRBD1. The V and J ends lost 4 bases and 5 bases, in that order; junction bases with no gene match: 8. The V gene's germline CDR1 is MDHEN and CDR2 SYDVKM. This CDR3 has 15 residues. The CDR3 loop is CASSSSGTGSYGYTF. Here the CDR3 DNA reads TGTGCCAGCAGTTCCTCCGGGACAGGGTCGTATGGCTACACCTTC.

This chain links TRBV20-1 with TRBJ2-2; D gene uncertain. V was clipped by 3 bases and J by 5 bases, with 7 bases between them. This CDR3 contains 12 residues. Germline-derived CDR1 and CDR2 are DFQATT and SNEGSKA (reference sequence). CDR3 coding DNA: TGCAGTGCTAGTCTTCAAACCGGGGAGCTGTTTTTT. The encoded protein is CSASLQTGELFF.

J is TRBJ2-5 and V is TRBV2; no firm D call. The CDR3 extends over 12 amino acids. Trimming pared 5 bases from V and 5 bases from J, leaving 9 bases between. In germline, CDR1 is SNHLY, CDR2 FYNNEI. The CDR3 protein is CASSTESETQYF. As DNA, the CDR3 is TGTGCCAGCAGTACAGAGTCTGAGACCCAGTACTTC.

The V gene is TRBV6-5, the J gene TRBJ1-3; D is undetermined. This CDR3 has 16 residues. The V end lost 0 bases, the J end lost 0 bases, and 9 bases lay between the germline ends. Germline V CDR1 and CDR2: MNHEY, SVGAGI. Here the CDR3 reads CASSYSDPYSGNTIYF. The CDR3 DNA follows: TGTGCCAGCAGTTACTCAGACCCCTACTCTGGAAACACCATATATTTT.

The chain recombines TRBV7-9 with TRBJ2-1; D unresolved. CDR3 length: 13 amino acids. Germline V gives CDR1 SEHNR, CDR2 FQNEAQ (reference sequence). V lost 4 bases and J lost 7, with 11 bases in between. The CDR3: CASSSGPANEQFF. CDR3 in DNA: TGTGCCAGCAGCTCCGGGCCGGCAAATGAGCAGTTCTTC.

The V gene is TRBV5-4, the J gene TRBJ1-1, with D unresolved. This CDR3 spans 13 amino acids. V lost 2 bases and J 1 base, leaving 6 bases between the germline ends. From germline, CDR1 is SGHNT and CDR2 YYREEE (reference sequence). Here the CDR3 reads CASSFDTNTEAFF. CDR3 coding DNA: TGTGCCAGCAGCTTCGACACGAACACTGAAGCTTTCTTT.

V and J are TRBV19 and TRBJ1-5; the D is unclear. Germline values: CDR1 LNHDA, CDR2 SQIVND (reference sequence). Trimming took off 5 bases at V and 2 bases at J, with 7 bases between the two ends. The CDR3 length is 13 residues. The CDR3 is CASSPSGNQPQHF. CDR3 DNA sequence: TGTGCCAGTAGTCCCTCGGGCAATCAGCCCCAGCATTTT.

In regard to this clone: In the same sample, other DNA sequences code for this CDR3. The chain links TRBV3-1 (or the pseudogene TRBV3-2) to TRBJ2-3; D possibly corresponds to TRBD2 (6 bases). Looked up from germline, CDR1 is LGHDT and CDR2 is YNNKEL (reference sequence). The CDR3 consists of 14 residues. The V end lost 1 base, the J end lost 3 bases, and 8 bases lay between the germline ends. CDR3 in amino acids: CASSQGAGTDTQYF. The CDR3 region has the DNA TGTGCCAGCAGCCAAGGGGCGGGGACAGATACGCAGTATTTT.

This chain joins TRBV10-1 and TRBJ1-2; D unclear. This CDR3 has 13 amino acids. Germline lookup yields CDR1 WNHNN and CDR2 SYGVQD (reference sequence). V was shortened by 7 bases and J by 9 bases, with 18 bases between the two germline ends. The CDR3 DNA sequence: TGCGCCAGCATAGGATTTCTTACTCAGCGCTACACCTTC. This sequence encodes CASIGFLTQRYTF.

The chain joins TRBV5-1 to TRBJ2-7, with 9 bases fitting TRBD2. The CDR3 extends over 15 amino acids. Trimming took 0 bases from V and 4 from J; bases not matched to a gene: 5. Germline lookup yields CDR1 SGHRS and CDR2 YFSETQ. CDR3 in amino acids: CASSLGDAGGYEQYF. The CDR3 region has the DNA TGCGCCAGCAGCTTGGGGGACGCGGGAGGGTACGAGCAGTACTTC.

The chain recombines TRBV12-5 with TRBJ2-7; D is perhaps TRBD2 (5 bases). Germline-derived CDR1 and CDR2 are LGHNT and FRNRAP. The V end was cut by 1 base, the J end by 6 bases, with 16 bases between. The CDR3 has 15 residues. The CDR3, as DNA: TGTGCTAGTGGTTTGGACACGAGGGAAGTGGGCGAGCAGTACTTC. Residues: CASGLDTREVGEQYF.

The chain is built from TRBV3-1 (or the pseudogene TRBV3-2) and TRBJ1-1; possibly TRBD1 for D (6 bases). Germline CDR1 LGHDT, CDR2 YNNKEL (reference sequence). CDR3 length: 15 amino acids. Trimming shortened V by 4 bases and J by 6 bases, and 18 bases separated the two germline ends. Here the CDR3 reads CASSRGTSGGAEAFF. The CDR3 DNA sequence: TGTGCCAGCAGCCGAGGGACAAGTGGAGGGGCTGAAGCTTTCTTT.

In its sample, this clone was seen once. The chain combines TRBV6-5 with TRBJ2-7; D call uncertain. V was trimmed by 2 bases and J by 5 bases, leaving 13 bases between them. Germline V gene lookup returns CDR1 MNHEY and CDR2 SVGAGI. The CDR3 spans 14 residues. The CDR3, as DNA: TGTGCCAGCAGTTACGTCCCCCGTTCTAACGAGCAGTACTTC. Translated, it gives CASSYVPRSNEQYF.

The chain has TRBV6-5 and TRBJ1-1; D not certain. Germline V CDR1 and CDR2: MNHEY, SVGAGI. Trimming shortened V by 7 bases and J by 1 base, and 10 bases separated the two germline ends. The CDR3 runs to 13 residues. The CDR3 loop reads CASTLGPNTEAFF. The CDR3 DNA reads as TGTGCCAGCACCTTAGGACCGAACACTGAAGCTTTCTTT.

The rearrangement uses TRBV7-8 and TRBJ1-6; D may be TRBD1 (6 bases). Germline values: CDR1 SGHVS, CDR2 FQNEAQ. The ends were cut back, 1 base at V and 7 bases at J, with 14 bases in the middle. The CDR3 contains 16 residues. The CDR3 sequence is CASSLEGGTSNSPLHF. CDR3 DNA: TGTGCCAGCAGCTTAGAGGGGGGGACATCCAATTCACCCCTCCACTTT.

The V call is TRBV19, the J call TRBJ2-3; no firm D call. The germline V gene has CDR1 LNHDA and CDR2 SQIVND (reference sequence). V was shortened by 4 bases and J by 4 bases, with 6 bases between the two germline ends. This CDR3 has 12 amino acids. CDR3 DNA: TGTGCCAGTAGTAGCGAGGCAGATACGCAGTATTTT. Protein product: CASSSEADTQYF. Full variable domain (outside the CDR3, taken from reference TRBV19 and TRBJ2-3): DGGITQSPKYLFRKEGQNVTLSCEQNLNHDAMYWYRQDPGQGLRLIYYSQIVNDFQKGDIAEGYSVSREKKESFPLTVTSAQKNPTAFYLCASSSEADTQYFGPGTRLTVL.

In nucleotides, the CDR3 is TGTGCCTGGAGTGAAAGTAGCGGGTCGGATACGCAGTATTTT. Translated: CAWSESSGSDTQYF. The rearrangement links TRBV30 to TRBJ2-3, with 7 bases matching TRBD2. Germline V gives CDR1 GTSNPN, CDR2 SVGIG (reference sequence). With V trimmed by 1 base and J by 6 bases, 7 bases remained unmatched. The CDR3 runs 14 residues.

The genes are TRBV9 and TRBJ2-2; D unclear. The CDR3 loop spans 15 amino acids. Germline-derived CDR1 and CDR2 are SGDLS and YYNGEE. V lost 5 bases, J lost 3 bases, and 14 bases lay in between. As DNA, the CDR3 is TGTGCCAGCAGTGCCGGTTATTTTGACACCGGGGAGCTGTTTTTT. It codes for CASSAGYFDTGELFF.

This chain links TRBV19 with TRBJ2-3, with D maybe TRBD1 (6 bases). Germline lookup yields CDR1 LNHDA and CDR2 SQIVND (reference sequence). V was cut by 3 bases and J by 0 bases, with 10 bases left in between. The CDR3 has 15 amino acids. CDR3: CASSIGTRSTDTQYF. In DNA form, the CDR3 reads TGTGCCAGTAGTATCGGGACACGCAGCACAGATACGCAGTATTTT.

Concerning this clone itself: This CDR3 is also generated by other DNA sequences in the sample. The chain uses TRBV4-1 and TRBJ1-5; a possible D gene is TRBD1 (6 bases). Per the germline V gene, CDR1 is MGHRA and CDR2 is YSYEKL. The CDR3 spans 13 residues. The germline V and J ends were trimmed by 0 bases and 7 bases, with 7 bases remaining between them. Here the CDR3 DNA reads TGCGCCAGCAGCCAAGACAGGGGACAGCCCCAGCATTTT. Translated: CASSQDRGQPQHF.

The chain combines TRBV29-1 with TRBJ1-2; D unclear. This CDR3 has 11 amino acids. With 4 bases removed from V and 3 bases from J, the gap between germline ends came to 6 bases. Germline CDR1 reads SQVTM; CDR2 reads ANQGSEA. This chain's CDR3 is CSVVGDYGYTF. CDR3 in DNA: TGCAGCGTTGTTGGGGACTATGGCTACACCTTC.